A selection of T cell receptor beta chains follows, all from one sample in a study of cytomegalovirus exposure and HLA in healthy donors. TCRdb keeps only in-frame clones here, not all; method: immunoSEQ multiplex PCR. The profile covers 150,000 to 200,000 clones, with 75% to 90% appearing a single time and around 1.5% taken by the ten largest. The sequenced sample was PBMCs. The receptor source for this set is a man in his forties or fifties in good health and CMV-seronegative. Each CDR3 is given with its conserved first and last residue. The order of the fields is J gene, clone size, V gene, D gene, CDR3 DNA, CDR3 protein. A D gene is named only where the DNA matches it firmly. Clone sizes are given selectively: once, few, many, or a class where the clone is expanded.

>TRBJ2-7|-|TRBV5-6|-
TGTGCCAGCAGGCCACAAGCGGGCGCTACCTACGAGCAGTACTTC
CASRPQAGATYEQYF
>TRBJ1-1|-|TRBV28|-
TGTGCCAGCAGTTTATATAAGGGGCACACTGAAGCTTTCTTT
CASSLYKGHTEAFF
>TRBJ1-2|-|TRBV10-3|-
TGTGCCATCAAGGCGGGGAACTATGGCTACACCTTC
CAIKAGNYGYTF
>TRBJ1-6|-|TRBV7-3|-
TGTGCCAGCAGCTTAAGGGGGGGAGATGGTTCACCCCTCCACTTT
CASSLRGGDGSPLHF
>TRBJ1-2|once|TRBV19|TRBD1
TGTGCCAGTAGCACCGGGACAGGGACCCCTGGCTACACCTTC
CASSTGTGTPGYTF
>TRBJ1-5|-|TRBV5-6|-
TGTGCCAGCAGCCTCTTCCACCAGGTCAATCAGCCCCAGCATTTT
CASSLFHQVNQPQHF
>TRBJ1-5|-|TRBV28|-
TGTGCCAGCAGTTTAACGGGAAATCAGCCCCAGCATTTT
CASSLTGNQPQHF
>TRBJ2-7|once|TRBV19|TRBD1
TGTGCCAGTAGTCTAAGACAGGGATCCTTCTACGAGCAGTACTTC
CASSLRQGSFYEQYF
>TRBJ2-1|-|TRBV7-2|-
TGTGCCAGCAGCTTAGTCAACAACAATGAGCAGTTCTTC
CASSLVNNNEQFF
>TRBJ2-1|-|TRBV28|TRBD2
TGTGCCAGCAGCGGACTAGCGCGGGGAGGGAGTGAGCAGTTCTTC
CASSGLARGGSEQFF
>TRBJ1-1|-|TRBV28|-
TGTGCCAGCAGTTTGTGGGCGACAAACGCTGAAGCTTTCTTT
CASSLWATNAEAFF
>TRBJ2-2|once|TRBV9|-
TGTGCCAGCAGCGTAGGAGAGGGCCTGGTCACCGGGGAGCTGTTTTTT
CASSVGEGLVTGELFF
>TRBJ2-6|-|TRBV7-3|TRBD1
TGTGCCAGCAGCTTATCGACAGGGTCTGGGGCCAACGTCCTGACTTTC
CASSLSTGSGANVLTF
>TRBJ1-5|few|TRBV19|TRBD1
TGTGCCAGTAGAGGACAGGGGTCTAGCAATCAGCCCCAGCATTTT
CASRGQGSSNQPQHF
>TRBJ1-2|once|TRBV10-3|-
TGTGCCATCAGTGTTCAGACAGGCGTTACCAACTATGGCTACACCTTC
CAISVQTGVTNYGYTF
>TRBJ2-5|-|TRBV12-5|-
TGTGCTAGTGCCCTAAATCATTTGCAAGAGACCCAGTACTTC
CASALNHLQETQYF
>TRBJ2-5|-|TRBV5-1|TRBD1
TGCGCCAGCAGTCCTGAAGACAGGGCGGTTCAAGAGACCCAGTACTTC
CASSPEDRAVQETQYF
>TRBJ1-2|-|TRBV6-5|TRBD1
TGTGCCAGCAGTACGGACAGGAGCAGCTATGGCTACACCTTC
CASSTDRSSYGYTF
>TRBJ1-6|-|TRBV9|TRBD1
TGTGCCAGCAGCACCGACAGGGGAAATTCACCCCTCCACTTT
CASSTDRGNSPLHF
>TRBJ2-5|-|TRBV2|-
TGTGCCAGCAGGCGGGGGCCATGGGAGACCCAGTACTTC
CASRRGPWETQYF
>TRBJ2-1|-|TRBV30|-
TGTGCCCGGGGGAAAGGCGGGACGCACAATGGGCAGTTCTTC
CARGKGGTHNGQFF
>TRBJ2-7|-|TRBV28|TRBD1
TGTGCCAGCAGCTACCGGACAGGAAGACTCTACGAGCAGTACTTC
CASSYRTGRLYEQYF
>TRBJ2-3|-|TRBV7-9|TRBD2
TGTGCCAGCAGCGAATTACTAGCGGGAGTAACTGATACGCAGTATTTT
CASSELLAGVTDTQYF
>TRBJ1-2|-|TRBV7-9|TRBD1
TGTGCCAGCAGCCGGACAGGGGGAGGAGGCTACACCTTC
CASSRTGGGGYTF
>TRBJ1-1|-|TRBV6-6|TRBD1
TGTGCCAGCACATTGACAGGGGCGAACACTGAAGCTTTCTTT
CASTLTGANTEAFF
>TRBJ2-7|-|TRBV29-1|TRBD2
TGCAGCGCCGGGAGGGGAGGTCCTGGCGAGCAGTACTTC
CSAGRGGPGEQYF
>TRBJ1-2|-|TRBV5-8|-
TGTGCCAGCAGCTTTATAATGCGGACAGCCAACTATGGCTACACCTTC
CASSFIMRTANYGYTF
>TRBJ1-2|-|TRBV2|TRBD1
TGTGCCAGCACCCCGACAGGGCAGGCTCCTTTCTATGGCTACACCTTC
CASTPTGQAPFYGYTF
>TRBJ1-4|-|TRBV21-1|-
TGTGCCAGCAGCAAAAGACAGGAGTCGGAAAAACTGTTTTTT
CASSKRQESEKLFF
>TRBJ1-3|few|TRBV7-2|-
TGTGCCAGCAGCCCGGAGGGCTCTGGAAACACCATATATTTT
CASSPEGSGNTIYF
>TRBJ2-7|-|TRBV15|-
TGTGCCACCAGCAGAGTAGGGACACAGAGCTCCTACGAGCAGTACTTC
CATSRVGTQSSYEQYF
>TRBJ1-1|-|TRBV6-5|TRBD1
TGTGCCAGCAGTCGGGACAGGGGCCACACTGAAGCTTTCTTT
CASSRDRGHTEAFF
>TRBJ2-3|-|TRBV5-4|-
TGTGCCAGCAGCTTTACAGGGTCAGATACGCAGTATTTT
CASSFTGSDTQYF
>TRBJ2-5|few|TRBV11-2|TRBD1
TGTGCCAGCAGCTTAGCCAGGGGGCGAGGGGAGACCCAGTACTTC
CASSLARGRGETQYF
>TRBJ2-1|-|TRBV27|-
TGTGCCAGCAGTTTATCAGGGTTAGCGGAGGCAAATGAGCAGTTCTTC
CASSLSGLAEANEQFF
>TRBJ2-5|-|TRBV9|TRBD2
TGTGCCAGCAGCGCCAATCACGGGGGGACGGAGACCCAGTACTTC
CASSANHGGTETQYF
>TRBJ2-1|once|TRBV7-3|TRBD2
TGTGCCAGCAGCCCCGTGGTGAGCGGGGGATACAATGAGCAGTTCTTC
CASSPVVSGGYNEQFF
>TRBJ1-4|-|TRBV15|-
TGTGCCACCAGCAGAGGAACCAGGGATCTTGAAAAACTGTTTTTT
CATSRGTRDLEKLFF
>TRBJ1-4|-|TRBV7-2|TRBD1
TGTGCCAGCAGCTTAGGTTCAGGGGGCGGTGAAAAACTGTTTTTT
CASSLGSGGGEKLFF
>TRBJ1-2|once|TRBV6-5|-
TGTGCCAGCAGTAGAGGTAAAACGACAGGCTATGGCTACACCTTC
CASSRGKTTGYGYTF
>TRBJ1-2|-|TRBV7-2|TRBD1
TGTGCCAGCAGCCCGGACAGGAACTATGGCTACACCTTC
CASSPDRNYGYTF
>TRBJ1-5|-|TRBV2|-
TGTGCCAGCAGTGAAGCGCGGCTCGCCGGGGGACCGCAAAATCAGCCCCAGCATTTT
CASSEARLAGGPQNQPQHF
>TRBJ2-1|-|TRBV20-1|-
TGCAGTGCTAGTAGCCCAAATGAGCAGTTCTTC
CSASSPNEQFF
>TRBJ2-2|-|TRBV7-3|TRBD2
TGTGCCAGCAGCACACGACTAGCGCCCGGGGAGCTGTTTTTT
CASSTRLAPGELFF
>TRBJ1-6|-|TRBV15|-
TGTGCCACCAGCAGAGATCTCGGCAGGTTCGAGTCACCCCTCCACTTT
CATSRDLGRFESPLHF
>TRBJ1-5|once|TRBV6-5|-
TGTGCCAGCAGACGGACAGACAATCAGCCCCAGCATTTT
CASRRTDNQPQHF
>TRBJ2-7|-|TRBV27|-
TGTGCCAGCAGTTTCCGGGACACTGCCTACGAGCAGTACTTC
CASSFRDTAYEQYF
>TRBJ2-5|-|TRBV9|-
TGTGCCAGCAGCGTTGGCGGGGCCCAGATGGAGACCCAGTACTTC
CASSVGGAQMETQYF
>TRBJ1-2|-|TRBV5-6|TRBD1
TGTGCCAGCAGCCCGGACAGGGGCGGATATGGCTACACCTTC
CASSPDRGGYGYTF